The clone carrying this T cell receptor (beta chain) turned up a few times. Data came from immunoSEQ multiplex PCR; TCRdb stores just in-frame clones and leaves some out. Among more than 250,000 clones listed, about 90% were seen once. This record comes from a study of blood T cell repertoires in COVID-19. This TCR was recovered from a man between 18 and 29 years old who had recovered from COVID-19. Sequences were obtained from peripheral blood.

CDR3 coding DNA: TGCAGCGCAAAAGGACAGCTGAACACTGAAGCTTTCTTT. Amino acids: CSAKGQLNTEAFF. This chain joins TRBV29-1 and TRBJ1-1; possible D gene TRBD1, 6 bases. Germline CDR1 and CDR2: SQVTM and ANQGSEA. CDR3 length: 13 amino acids. The V gene lost 7 bases and the J gene lost 0 bases, with 12 bases spanning the gap.